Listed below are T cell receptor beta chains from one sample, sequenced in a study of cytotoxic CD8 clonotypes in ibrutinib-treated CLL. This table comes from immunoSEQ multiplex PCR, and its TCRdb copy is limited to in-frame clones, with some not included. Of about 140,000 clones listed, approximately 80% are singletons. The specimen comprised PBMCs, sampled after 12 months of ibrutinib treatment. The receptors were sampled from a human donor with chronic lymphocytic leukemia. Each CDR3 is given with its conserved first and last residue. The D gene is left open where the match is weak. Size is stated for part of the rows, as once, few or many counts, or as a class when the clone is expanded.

DNA: TGTGCCAGCAGTTTAGGGAGGGGTGAAAAACTGTTTTTT; CDR3: CASSLGRGEKLFF; D: NA; V: TRBV27; size: NA; J: TRBJ1-4
DNA: TGTGCCAGCAGTTCTTTGGACAGGGGCTTTTCCTACGAGCAGTACTTC; CDR3: CASSSLDRGFSYEQYF; D: TRBD1; V: TRBV28; size: NA; J: TRBJ2-7
DNA: TGTGCCAGCAGCTGGGGACAGGAAGCTTTCTTT; CDR3: CASSWGQEAFF; D: TRBD1; V: TRBV6-5; size: NA; J: TRBJ1-1
DNA: TGCGCCAGCAGCGCGTTGGGCACAGATACGCAGTATTTT; CDR3: CASSALGTDTQYF; D: NA; V: TRBV5-1; size: NA; J: TRBJ2-3
DNA: TGTGCCAGCAGTCGGAGGGTTAATGAAAAACTGTTTTTT; CDR3: CASSRRVNEKLFF; D: NA; V: TRBV28; size: NA; J: TRBJ1-4
DNA: TGCGCCAGCAGCCCCCGGGACGGAAATTCACCCCTCCACTTT; CDR3: CASSPRDGNSPLHF; D: NA; V: TRBV5-1; size: NA; J: TRBJ1-6
DNA: TGTGCCAGCAGAGGGCTGGGACCGCCCAATGAGCAGTTCTTC; CDR3: CASRGLGPPNEQFF; D: NA; V: TRBV27; size: NA; J: TRBJ2-1
DNA: TGCGCCAGCAGCCGATCCGGGACAGGGCCCTATGGCTACACCTTC; CDR3: CASSRSGTGPYGYTF; D: TRBD1; V: TRBV4-1; size: NA; J: TRBJ1-2
DNA: TGTGCCAGCAGCCCGGGAGTGTACAATGAGCAGTTCTTC; CDR3: CASSPGVYNEQFF; D: NA; V: TRBV5-6; size: NA; J: TRBJ2-1
DNA: TGTGCCAGCAGTTTTATTGCCGGGCTCACCGGGGAGCTGTTTTTT; CDR3: CASSFIAGLTGELFF; D: NA; V: TRBV28; size: NA; J: TRBJ2-2
DNA: TGCGCCAGCAGCCAAGGGACAGTTTCAGGGCAGCCCCAGCATTTT; CDR3: CASSQGTVSGQPQHF; D: NA; V: TRBV4-3; size: NA; J: TRBJ1-5
DNA: TGTGCCAGCAGCCCAGTCCCGCTAGCGCCCTCCTACGAGCAGTACTTC; CDR3: CASSPVPLAPSYEQYF; D: NA; V: TRBV7-2; size: NA; J: TRBJ2-7
DNA: TGTGCCATCAGTCACACTTCTCTTGGAGATACGCAGTATTTT; CDR3: CAISHTSLGDTQYF; D: NA; V: TRBV10-3; size: NA; J: TRBJ2-3
DNA: TGTGCCTGGAGTGGTTACAATCAGCCCCAGCATTTT; CDR3: CAWSGYNQPQHF; D: NA; V: TRBV30; size: medium-sized; J: TRBJ1-5
DNA: TGTGCCAGCAGCTTAACCGGCCAGAACAATCAGCCCCAGCATTTT; CDR3: CASSLTGQNNQPQHF; D: NA; V: TRBV7-8; size: NA; J: TRBJ1-5